Each of the 30 T cell receptor beta chains below was sequenced from the same sample in a study of T-cell memory formation after mild COVID-19. TCRdb reprocessed the 5' RACE reads with MiXCR, giving one entry per CDR3 protein. The sample has about 210,000 distinct CDR3 sequences; roughly a tenth are singletons. What was sequenced was PBMCs or a T cell subset sorted from them (not recorded which). The receptors derive from a man aged 18 to 29 who had mild COVID-19 (a few samples of this study predate the infection). Cell type and time point are not known.

This clonotype was recorded a few times. The CDR3 coding sequence is TGTGCCAGCAGCTTGGGTAGGGGTGCCCCTTCCTACGAGCAGTACTTC. It yields the protein CASSLGRGAPSYEQYF. This chain joins TRBV5-4 and TRBJ2-7; D might be TRBD1 (5 bases). Germline CDR1 reads SGHNT; CDR2 reads YYREEE (reference sequence). V was trimmed by 0 bases and J by 1 base, leaving 14 bases between them. CDR3 length equals 16 residues.

The J gene is TRBJ2-1, the V gene TRBV20-1; D is possibly TRBD1 (5 bases). V was trimmed by 3 bases and J by 5 bases, leaving 8 bases between them. The CDR3 has 12 residues. The germline CDR1 and CDR2 sequences are DFQATT and SNEGSKA (reference sequence). Here the CDR3 reads CSASAGNNEQFF. The CDR3 nucleotides read TGCAGTGCTAGCGCAGGGAACAATGAGCAGTTCTTC.

V is TRBV4-3 and J is TRBJ1-1; D possibly corresponds to TRBD1 (5 bases). The length of the CDR3 is 15 residues. Per the germline V gene, CDR1 is LGHNA and CDR2 is YSLEER. Trimming left V 0 bases short and J 3 bases short, with 11 bases between. CDR3 DNA: TGCGCCAGCAGCCAAGAAGGGGCTCGGGACACTGAAGCTTTCTTT. It specifies CASSQEGARDTEAFF.

The rearrangement joins TRBV20-1 to TRBJ2-7, with D uncertain. V was clipped by 0 bases and J by 0 bases, with 12 bases between them. The CDR3 extends over 15 amino acids. Germline lookup yields CDR1 DFQATT and CDR2 SNEGSKA (reference sequence). The CDR3 spells CSARDPQASSYEQYF. CDR3 nucleotide sequence: TGCAGTGCTAGAGATCCCCAAGCTTCCTCCTACGAGCAGTACTTC.

The chain carries TRBV28 and TRBJ2-7, with D unclear. The germline V gene has CDR1 MDHEN and CDR2 SYDVKM. This CDR3 comprises 14 residues. Trimming removed 9 bases from V and 0 bases from J, with 15 bases in between. CDR3 DNA: TGTGCCAGTACCGGAAGCTTGAGCTCCTACGAGCAGTACGTC. Amino acids: CASTGSLSSYEQYV.

This clonotype was observed a handful of times. The gene calls are TRBV7-2 and TRBJ2-5; 9 positions agree with TRBD1. The V and J ends lost 3 bases and 4 bases, in that order; junction bases with no gene match: 6. This CDR3 is 15 amino acids long. The germline gives CDR1 SGHTA, CDR2 FQGNSA. CDR3 DNA: TGTGCCAGCAGCTTCGTGACAGGGGGTCGAGAGACCCAGTACTTC. Its translation is CASSFVTGGRETQYF.

This clonotype showed up just a few times. The rearrangement links TRBV27 to TRBJ2-5; D may be TRBD1 (5 bases). The germline gives CDR1 MNHEY, CDR2 SMNVEV (reference sequence). V was clipped by 6 bases and J by 1 base, with 30 bases between them. CDR3 length equals 20 residues. The DNA of the CDR3 is TGTGCCAGCAGCCCCAATCGGGTCGCACACAGGCGTCGTCTCCAAGAGACCCAGTACTTC. The encoded protein is CASSPNRVAHRRRLQETQYF.

The chain uses TRBV7-2 and TRBJ2-3; D perhaps matches TRBD2 (6 bases). The CDR3 contains 14 residues. Per the germline V gene, CDR1 is SGHTA and CDR2 is FQGNSA. The V end lost 3 bases, the J end lost 2 bases, and 9 bases lay between the germline ends. The CDR3 sequence is CASSFGLPTDTQYF. CDR3 bases: TGTGCCAGCAGCTTCGGACTACCCACAGATACGCAGTATTTT.

The chain employs TRBV4-3 and TRBJ1-2; 8 nucleotides match TRBD1. V shed 1 base, J shed 2 bases, and the junction held 6 bases outside the gene matches. The CDR3 runs to 16 residues. Germline CDR1 reads LGHNA; CDR2 reads YSLEER. The CDR3 DNA is TGCGCCAGCAGCCAAGTAGGTGGACAGGGAAACTATGGCTACACCTTC. It translates to CASSQVGGQGNYGYTF.

This clonotype was recorded a few times. The chain couples TRBV20-1 to TRBJ1-1; D call uncertain. Germline V gene lookup returns CDR1 DFQATT and CDR2 SNEGSKA (reference sequence). Trimming removed 3 bases from V and 4 bases from J, with 12 bases in between. The CDR3 sequence is 13 residues long. Written as DNA, the CDR3 is TGCAGTGCTAGCATCGTGGGAATCACTGAAGCTTTCTTT. This codes for CSASIVGITEAFF.

This clonotype was counted between two and nine times. This chain uses TRBV18 with TRBJ2-5, with 9 bases aligning to TRBD1. The J segment lost 3 bases and the V segment lost 4 bases, leaving 3 bases of the junction unmatched. The CDR3 extends over 14 amino acids. Germline values: CDR1 KGHSH, CDR2 LQKENI. The CDR3 sequence is CASSLRTGEETQYF. CDR3 nucleotide sequence: TGTGCCAGCTCACTTCGGACAGGGGAAGAGACCCAGTACTTC.

CDR3 coding DNA: TGTGCCAGCAGTCGACAGGGACAGCCCCAGCATTTT. Translation gives CASSRQGQPQHF. V gene TRBV3-1 combines with J gene TRBJ1-5; 7 nucleotides align to TRBD1. The V gene end was trimmed by 6 bases and the J gene end by 7 bases; junction bases not matched to a gene: 3. Germline CDR1 and CDR2: LGHDT and YNNKEL (reference sequence). This CDR3 has 12 amino acids.

This clonotype has a count of ten or more. V gene TRBV4-3 combines with J gene TRBJ2-2, with D perhaps matching TRBD1 (5 bases). This CDR3 contains 14 residues. Trimming pared 2 bases from V and 7 bases from J, leaving 11 bases between. In germline, CDR1 is LGHNA, CDR2 YSLEER. CDR3 nucleotide sequence: TGCGCCAGCAGCCAAAGGGGATCGGGCGGGGAGCTGTTTTTT. It encodes CASSQRGSGGELFF.

This clonotype turned up a few times. The rearrangement uses TRBV7-9 and TRBJ1-3; D not resolved. Between the trimmed V and J ends, which lost 6 bases and 0 bases, there was a span of 15 bases. Germline values: CDR1 SEHNR, CDR2 FQNEAQ (reference sequence). The CDR3 is 16 residues long. This CDR3 reads CASRSSSVNSGNTIYF. The DNA of the CDR3 is TGTGCCAGCAGATCGTCCTCGGTGAACTCTGGAAACACCATATATTTT. The variable domain in full, with the rest retrieved from reference TRBV7-9 and TRBJ1-3, is DTGVSQNPRHKITKRGQNVTFRCDPISEHNRLYWYRQTLGQGPEFLTYFQNEAQLEKSRLLSDRFSAERPKGSFSTLEIQRTEQGDSAMYLCASRSSSVNSGNTIYFGEGSWLTVV.

This clonotype has ten or more counts. This chain uses TRBV4-3 with TRBJ1-3; tentative D call: TRBD1 (6 bases). Trimming pared 1 base from V and 0 bases from J, leaving 16 bases between. The CDR3 has 18 residues. From germline, CDR1 is LGHNA and CDR2 YSLEER. CDR3 region: CASSQGAGQLTSGNTIYF. The CDR3 nucleotides are TGCGCCAGCAGCCAAGGAGCTGGACAGCTAACCTCTGGAAACACCATATATTTT.

J is TRBJ2-3 and V is TRBV20-1, with a tentative D call TRBD1 (6 bases). CDR3 length equals 14 residues. V dropped 5 bases and J dropped 4 bases, with 16 bases sitting between them. Looked up from germline, CDR1 is DFQATT and CDR2 is SNEGSKA (reference sequence). CDR3 protein: CSARPVQGSDTQYF. For the CDR3, the DNA is TGCAGTGCTCGCCCCGTACAGGGCTCAGATACGCAGTATTTT.

This clonotype appeared a few times. CDR3 coding DNA: TGTGCCAGCAGCTCTCGGACAGGGGTTACCGGGGAGCTGTTTTTT. Translated: CASSSRTGVTGELFF. V and J are TRBV7-9 and TRBJ2-2; 9 positions agree with TRBD1. This CDR3 is 15 amino acids long. In germline, CDR1 is SEHNR, CDR2 FQNEAQ (reference sequence). V lost 4 bases to trimming and J lost 5 bases; unmatched junction nucleotides: 5. Combining the CDR3 with reference TRBV7-9 and TRBJ2-2 gives the whole variable domain DTGVSQNPRHKITKRGQNVTFRCDPISEHNRLYWYRQTLGQGPEFLTYFQNEAQLEKSRLLSDRFSAERPKGSFSTLEIQRTEQGDSAMYLCASSSRTGVTGELFFGEGSRLTVL.

This clonotype appeared a few times. The J gene is TRBJ2-3, the V gene TRBV4-3; the match to TRBD1 covers 9 bases. J was trimmed by 5 bases and V by 0 bases; bases with no gene match: 3. This CDR3 contains 15 residues. CDR1 and CDR2 (germline): LGHNA, YSLEER. CDR3 protein: CASSQDRQGVDTQYF. Here the CDR3 DNA reads TGCGCCAGCAGCCAAGATAGACAGGGGGTAGATACGCAGTATTTT.

This clonotype showed up many times. The chain joins TRBV2 to TRBJ2-3; TRBD2 agrees at 7 bases. Germline lookup yields CDR1 SNHLY and CDR2 FYNNEI. J gave up 5 bases and V 4 bases, and 6 bases lay outside the gene matches. This CDR3 is 14 amino acids long. CDR3 DNA: TGTGCCAGCAGTGTAAGCGGGGTGGGAGATACGCAGTATTTT. This gives the protein CASSVSGVGDTQYF.

This clonotype was counted only a few times. The chain joins TRBV7-3 to TRBJ2-3, with 10 positions matching TRBD1. The CDR3 has 16 residues. J gave up 1 base and V 5 bases, and 6 bases lay outside the gene matches. The germline V gene encodes CDR1 SGHTA and CDR2 FQGTGA. The CDR3: CASSPAGTGGTDTQYF. The CDR3 DNA reads as TGTGCCAGCAGCCCAGCGGGGACAGGGGGCACAGATACGCAGTATTTT.

The rearrangement links TRBV7-2 to TRBJ1-3; unclear D gene. Germline CDR1 SGHTA, CDR2 FQGNSA. V lost 5 bases and J 0 bases, leaving 8 bases between the germline ends. There are 14 residues in the CDR3. CDR3 bases: TGTGCCAGCAGCATCACAAGCTCTGGAAACACCATATATTTT. It translates to CASSITSSGNTIYF.

This clonotype was observed a handful of times. The rearrangement joins TRBV12-5 to TRBJ2-1; TRBD1 matches at 10 bases. V shed 5 bases and J 8 bases; nucleotides not matched to a gene: 12. Germline V lookup: CDR1 LGHNT, CDR2 FRNRAP. This CDR3 region has 16 residues. As DNA, the CDR3 is TGTGCTAGTGGTCCATGGGACAGGGGTATTCTGGATGAGCAGTTCTTC. It encodes CASGPWDRGILDEQFF. Filled out from reference TRBV12-5 and TRBJ2-1, the complete variable domain reads DARVTQTPRHKVTEMGQEVTMRCQPILGHNTVFWYRQTMMQGLELLAYFRNRAPLDDSGMPKDRFSAEMPDATLATLKIQPSEPRDSAVYFCASGPWDRGILDEQFFGPGTRLTVL.

This clonotype occurred a few times. The chain carries TRBV19 and TRBJ1-5; 8 bases agree with TRBD1. This CDR3 has 15 amino acids. V was pared by 7 bases and J by 1 base, with 6 bases of the junction left unmatched. Germline-derived CDR1 and CDR2 are LNHDA and SQIVND (reference sequence). Written as DNA, the CDR3 is TGTGCCAGTAAGGCAGGGGGCAGGAGCAATCAGCCCCAGCATTTT. Encoded protein: CASKAGGRSNQPQHF.

This clonotype has a handful of counts. This chain connects TRBV5-1 to TRBJ2-7; D gene uncertain. CDR3 length: 13 amino acids. CDR1 SGHRS and CDR2 YFSETQ come from the germline V gene. V lost 0 bases to trimming and J lost 6 bases, with 10 bases between them. CDR3 amino acids: CASSLVASGEQYV. CDR3 DNA sequence: TGCGCCAGCAGCTTGGTCGCATCAGGCGAGCAGTACGTC.

This chain connects TRBV14 to TRBJ2-5; 11 bases fit TRBD2. Germline V gives CDR1 SGHDN, CDR2 FVKESK. The length of the CDR3 is 18 residues. Losses at the gene ends were 2 bases for V and 5 bases for J; bases not matched to a gene: 13. This chain's CDR3 is CASSQFASSGGSGETQYF. The DNA of the CDR3 is TGTGCCAGCAGCCAATTCGCCTCTAGCGGGGGGTCGGGTGAGACCCAGTACTTC.

This clonotype was detected a few times. The V call is TRBV15, the J call TRBJ1-1; D perhaps matches TRBD1 (5 bases). In germline, CDR1 is LNHNV, CDR2 YYDKDF (reference sequence). The V gene lost 0 bases and the J gene lost 1 base, with 9 bases spanning the gap. The CDR3 extends over 15 amino acids. The CDR3 is CATSRDRQGNTEAFF. Written as DNA, the CDR3 is TGTGCCACCAGCAGAGATCGGCAGGGGAACACTGAAGCTTTCTTT.

The chain is built from TRBV28 and TRBJ1-5; D gene unclear. Trimming stripped 5 bases from V and 6 bases from J, with 11 bases between. Germline values: CDR1 MDHEN, CDR2 SYDVKM. CDR3 length: 13 amino acids. CDR3 coding DNA: TGTGCCAGCAGTAATCCACTGGTTCAGCCCCAGCATTTT. Translation gives CASSNPLVQPQHF.

This clonotype has at least ten counts. This chain joins TRBV7-8 and TRBJ1-4, with D tentatively TRBD1 (6 bases). CDR1 is SGHVS and CDR2 is FQNEAQ in the germline V gene. V shed 5 bases and J shed 7 bases, with 14 bases lying between them. The CDR3 loop spans 14 amino acids. CDR3 in DNA: TGTGCCAGCAGCGCACAGGGCTGGGGTGAAAAACTGTTTTTT. Translating gives CASSAQGWGEKLFF.

The V call is TRBV7-2, the J call TRBJ2-7; D unclear. The CDR3 covers 12 residues. The V end lost 5 bases, the J end lost 6 bases, and 11 bases lay between the germline ends. Germline CDR1 and CDR2: SGHTA and FQGNSA. The CDR3 reads CASSPSLSEQYF. The CDR3 region has the DNA TGTGCCAGCAGCCCTTCCCTCTCCGAGCAGTACTTC.

This clonotype was seen a handful of times. The chain joins TRBV15 to TRBJ1-2, with D hard to call. The CDR3 contains 12 residues. Per the germline V gene, CDR1 is LNHNV and CDR2 is YYDKDF (reference sequence). Deletions cut 2 bases from V and 5 bases from J, with 6 bases between. The CDR3 nucleotides read TGTGCCACCAGCAGACAGGAGTATGGCTACACCTTC. The encoded protein is CATSRQEYGYTF. Based on the CDR3 plus reference TRBV15 and TRBJ1-2, the full variable domain is DAMVIQNPRYQVTQFGKPVTLSCSQTLNHNVMYWYQQKSSQAPKLLFHYYDKDFNNEADTPDNFQSRRPNTSFCFLDIRSPGLGDTAMYLCATSRQEYGYTFGSGTRLTVV.